What follows is one TCR beta chain and its context. The sample belongs to a study of blood T cell repertoires in COVID-19. Overall study context: COVID-19 samples, acute and convalescent, were from the United States, Italy and Spain. The analysed material was cDNA or gDNA that came from T cells, B-cell-depleted T cells, or PBMCs.

Between the trimmed V and J ends, which lost 6 bases and 0 bases, there was a span of 12 bases. Per germline, CDR1 MNHEY and CDR2 SVGAGI. The CDR3 is 15 residues long. In the study's own analysis: Scientists estimated how many nucleated cells there were by amplifying reference gene primers. The protocol was immunoSEQ multiplex PCR, while the TCRdb copy is restricted to in-frame clones and leaves out a portion. V and J calls and clone size are given by that table; D and trimming were obtained from the DNA. This sample has 68,000 or so clones, with 86% found just once. The TCR was taken from a man aged 45-65 years with acute or convalescent COVID-19. Material: peripheral blood. V is TRBV6-5 and J is TRBJ1-3, with D unresolved. CDR3 DNA sequence: TGTGCCAGCAGGCTACAGCAAAGCTCTGGAAACACCATATATTTT. Translated, it gives CASRLQQSSGNTIYF.